The source of this T cell receptor (beta chain) is a study of shared clonotypes between healthy human individuals. CDR3 length: 17 amino acids. V shed 0 bases and J shed 1 base, with 15 bases lying between them. From germline, CDR1 is SGHAT and CDR2 FQNNGV. TCRdb keeps only in-frame clones here, not all; method: immunoSEQ multiplex PCR. The sample consists of under 600,000 clones, about 96% of them appearing once. This clone was counted a single time. Its cognate antigen is unknown. Study observations and caveats: Sequencing depth was a factor that was expected to affect clonotype sharing among donors. Shared clonotypes: 4.5% to 6.5% naive CD4, around 3.7% naive CD8, around 2.2% memory CD4, about 0.41% memory CD8.

The rearrangement links TRBV11-2 to TRBJ2-5; possible D gene TRBD1, 6 bases. Sequenced input: naive CD4+ T cells sorted from blood. Subset given: CD45RA+ positively selected. The TCR was taken from a woman aged 25 to 45 in good health. The CDR3 DNA reads as TGTGCCAGCAGCTTAGATTATGGGGGCGGGTTCCAAGAGACCCAGTACTTC. Amino acids: CASSLDYGGGFQETQYF.